This record covers a single T cell receptor beta chain. The CDR3 totals 16 residues. CDR1 and CDR2 (germline): SGHTS, YDEGEE. With 3 bases removed from V and 0 bases from J, the gap between germline ends came to 16 bases. This sample was included in a study of T-cell reconstitution after alpha-beta-depleted transplantation in children. Construction of the TCRbeta library involved unique molecular identifiers. In TCRdb, the PCR reads were re-called with MiXCR into one record per CDR3 protein. The data show about 830,000 distinct CDR3 sequences, around 17% seen once. This specimen consisted of PBMCs, mostly from graft donor cells, obtained 360 days after TCRalphabeta/CD19-depleted stem cell transplant. This TCR came from a male patient younger than 18 who had a stem cell transplant for acute lymphoblastic leukemia, so the T cells may come from the graft donor. The J gene is TRBJ2-7, the V gene TRBV5-8; TRBD1 might be the D (5 bases). The DNA of the CDR3 is TGTGCCAGCAGCTCCCTGGGCTGGGGCGGCTCCTACGAGCAGTACTTC. Its protein is CASSSLGWGGSYEQYF. Full variable domain (rest looked up from reference TRBV5-8 and TRBJ2-7): EAGVTQSPTHLIKTRGQQATLRCSPISGHTSVYWYQQALGLGLQFLLWYDEGEERNRGNFPPRFSGRQFPNYSSELNVNALELEDSALYLCASSSLGWGGSYEQYFGPGTRLTVT.